This T cell receptor (beta chain) was identified in a study of T cells after yellow fever vaccination. Study information: Preparation used SMART-Seq v4 Ultra Low Input for the low-cell-number fractions. Study-level results: A small share of clonotypes appeared in both CD4 and CD8 compartments.

CDR1 is SGHTA and CDR2 is FQGNSA in the germline V gene. This CDR3 region has 15 residues. Trimming left V 5 bases short and J 1 base short, with 12 bases between. Template switching with 5'RACE generated the TCR cDNA and added a universal primer site and UMIs. TCRdb re-called the 5' RACE reads with MiXCR, one entry per CDR3 protein. Among under 550,000 distinct CDR3 sequences listed, 21% were seen once. In its sample, this clonotype was seen a few times. Its matching antigen is unknown. The V gene is TRBV7-2, the J gene TRBJ1-5; D perhaps matches TRBD1 (5 bases). This specimen consisted of PBMCs, obtained less than 25 days after the first yellow fever vaccination. The sequence came from a man between 18 and 29 years old who received the YFV17D yellow fever vaccine. In DNA, the CDR3 is TGTGCCAGCAGCGGGAGGGGTGGGAGCAATCAGCCCCAGCATTTT. Translated: CASSGRGGSNQPQHF.